This T cell receptor (beta chain) was retrieved from a study of T cells in women clearing cervical HPV infection. Study summary: Blood came at first lesion visit for cases, post-clearance for controls. Findings of the study overall: CIN3+ cases had significantly higher TCR repertoire richness than controls, but evenness did not differ. TRBV6-7 abundance was lower in cases than controls (approximately 0.11% versus 0.16%).

Each participant carried one incident cervical HPV16 infection only. On this clone itself: Its antigen is still unknown. The missing CDR3 end, 3 residues past where the read stops, is filled in from the germline J gene.

V lost 3 bases to trimming and J lost 1 base; unmatched junction nucleotides: 14. CDR3 size: 19 residues. CDR1 DFQATT and CDR2 SNEGSKA come from the germline V gene (reference sequence). Using immunoSEQ multiplex PCR, the repertoire was profiled, and TCRdb retains in-frame clones only, with some absent. This sample's clone table lists about 24,000 clones. The sequence was obtained from a woman aged 18 to 75 with a cervical HPV16 infection that either progressed to CIN3+ or cleared (not recorded which). This sequence joins TRBV20-1 and TRBJ2-2, with 10 bases that match TRBD1. What was sequenced was blood buffy coat. The CDR3 loop is CSARTPGQGFERNTGELFF. CDR3 bases read: TGCAGTGCTAGGACCCCGGGACAGGGGTTCGAGCGGAACACCGGGGAG.